The entry below gives a single T cell receptor (beta chain) sequence along with its context. Germline V gene sequence: CDR1 MDHEN, CDR2 SYDVKM. The CDR3 runs 13 residues. Trimming shortened V by 10 bases and J by 4 bases, and 16 bases separated the two germline ends. This record comes from a study of blood T cell repertoires in COVID-19. The method was immunoSEQ multiplex PCR; TCRdb's version includes in-frame clones alone and lacks a portion of them. Here the sample spans tens of thousands of clones, about 82% being singletons. The material sequenced was peripheral blood. The chain links TRBV28 to TRBJ1-2, with a possible D match to TRBD1 (5 bases). This receptor was identified in an elderly woman with acute or convalescent COVID-19. This chain's CDR3 is CATLWGSSYGYTF. The CDR3 DNA reads TGTGCCACCCTGTGGGGCAGTTCCTATGGCTACACCTTC.